Listed below are T cell receptor beta chains from one sample, sequenced in a study of patients and donors after allogeneic stem cell transplantation. TCRdb recomputed calls from the RT-PCR reads with MiXCR, one row per CDR3 protein. The top ten clones hold 5% to 7.5% of a sample with 800,000 to 1,000,000 distinct CDR3 sequences, more than 15% of them seen once. The source material was blood, either unsorted or a sorted T cell fraction (not recorded which). The receptors were gathered from a human donor who was either an allogeneic HSCT recipient or a stem cell or donor lymphocyte infusion donor (not recorded which). It is not recorded whose cells these are; they may come from a transplant donor. CDR3s include the opening cysteine and the closing phenylalanine or tryptophan. The order of the fields is J gene, clone size, V gene, D gene, CDR3 DNA, CDR3 protein. The D gene is left open where the match is weak. Size is omitted from some rows. Given values are once, few, many or a class for expanded clones.

>TRBJ2-7|few|TRBV9|TRBD1
TGTGCCAGCAGCGTCCAAGGGGGGACAGGGCAGTACTTC
CASSVQGGTGQYF
>TRBJ2-3|-|TRBV7-9|-
TGTGCCAGCATCCTTTCCCCGACAGTCCCCACAGATACGCAGTATTTT
CASILSPTVPTDTQYF
>TRBJ2-7|-|TRBV12-3/TRBV12-4|-
TGTGCCAGCACACCCAGGGGATCCTACGAGCAGTACTTC
CASTPRGSYEQYF
>TRBJ2-1|-|TRBV14|TRBD1
TGTGCCAGCAGCCTGGGACAGCTTTCCAATGAGCAGTTCTTC
CASSLGQLSNEQFF
>TRBJ1-1|few|TRBV20-1|-
TGCAGTGCTAGAGATCCGGGGCAGAACACTGAAGCTTTCTTT
CSARDPGQNTEAFF
>TRBJ1-4|few|TRBV12-3/TRBV12-4|-
TGTGCCAGCAGTTTCGGATCGAGGGGCGAAAAACTGTTTTTT
CASSFGSRGEKLFF
>TRBJ2-5|-|TRBV24-1|-
TGTGCCACCAGTGATTGGCGGCAGAACCAAGAGACCCAGTACTTC
CATSDWRQNQETQYF
>TRBJ1-4|-|TRBV12-3/TRBV12-4|-
TGTGCCAGCAGTTTGGAGTCGGGGCGGGAAAAACTGTTTTTT
CASSLESGREKLFF
>TRBJ2-7|many|TRBV12-3/TRBV12-4|-
TGTGCCAGCATCCCTGGGGGGCCTACCTACGAGCAGTACTTC
CASIPGGPTYEQYF
>TRBJ1-3|-|TRBV12-3/TRBV12-4|TRBD1
TGTGCCAGCAGTTACACAGGGGGAGGCTACTCTGGAAACACCATATATTTT
CASSYTGGGYSGNTIYF
>TRBJ2-4|few|TRBV29-1|-
TGCAGCGTCGTCACGCGTGCGGCCAAAAACATTCAGTACTTC
CSVVTRAAKNIQYF
>TRBJ2-3|few|TRBV6-2/TRBV6-3|-
TGTGCCAGCAGTTACTCGGCTGGGACGCAGTATTTT
CASSYSAGTQYF
>TRBJ1-5|-|TRBV12-3/TRBV12-4|-
TGTGCCAGCACAAATGGGGGGGCGCCAAATCAGCCCCAGCATTTT
CASTNGGAPNQPQHF
>TRBJ1-2|-|TRBV6-1|-
TGTGCCAGCACCCGGGGCTCCATCTATGGCTACACCTTC
CASTRGSIYGYTF
>TRBJ1-1|few|TRBV12-3/TRBV12-4|-
TGTGCCAGCAGCAGGTGGCTGGGCACTGAAGCTTTCTTT
CASSRWLGTEAFF
>TRBJ2-6|-|TRBV7-8|-
TGTGCCAGCAGCTTAGCGTTGGCGGTACGGGAGAGCTCTGGGGCCAACGTCCTGACTTTC
CASSLALAVRESSGANVLTF
>TRBJ2-3|few|TRBV2|-
TGTGCCAGCCGGGACCCTGGCACAGATACGCAGTATTTT
CASRDPGTDTQYF
>TRBJ2-7|-|TRBV12-3/TRBV12-4|TRBD2
TGTGCCAGCACCCCGGGACTAGCGGGAGTCGAGCAGTACTTC
CASTPGLAGVEQYF
>TRBJ1-2|-|TRBV7-2|-
TGTGCCAGCAGCTTAGCCCCAGGGTCAAACTATGGCTACACCTTC
CASSLAPGSNYGYTF
>TRBJ2-3|-|TRBV2|TRBD2
TGTGCCAGCAGGAGTAGGACTAGCGGGGGCACAGATACGCAGTATTTT
CASRSRTSGGTDTQYF
>TRBJ2-5|-|TRBV24-1|-
TGTGCCACCAGCCAGGGCGGCACAGAGACCCAGTACTTC
CATSQGGTETQYF
>TRBJ2-5|-|TRBV19|TRBD1
TGTGCCAGTAGTAAGGAGAGGACAGGGGGCCTGAAGACCCAGTACTTC
CASSKERTGGLKTQYF
>TRBJ2-3|-|TRBV5-1|-
TGCGCCAGCAGCTTGGTCGGGCGCCAATCTAGCACAGATACGCAGTATTTT
CASSLVGRQSSTDTQYF
>TRBJ2-1|many|TRBV4-1|-
TGCGCCAGCAGCGACTTTCCGGGCAATGAGCAGTTCTTC
CASSDFPGNEQFF
>TRBJ2-1|-|TRBV19|-
TGTGCCAGCATGGGGTACAGGGAGCAGTTCTTC
CASMGYREQFF
>TRBJ2-5|-|TRBV3-1|TRBD2
TGTGCCAGCAGCCGGGTCAAGCGGGAGGCGGGAGAGACCCAGTACTTC
CASSRVKREAGETQYF
>TRBJ1-3|many|TRBV10-3|-
TGTGCCATCACCGAACAGCAACGACCTGGAAACACCATATATTTT
CAITEQQRPGNTIYF
>TRBJ1-2|-|TRBV20-1|-
TGCAGTGCCCCGCCGTCGAGGGAATTCTTACACTATGGCTACACCTTC
CSAPPSREFLHYGYTF
>TRBJ2-3|few|TRBV7-3|TRBD2
TGTGCCAGCAGCTTAGCGGGGGGGGCTGCAGATACGCAGTATTTT
CASSLAGGAADTQYF
>TRBJ2-1|few|TRBV28|-
TGTGCCAGCGGGGGGCAGGGTTCTGAGCAGTTCTTC
CASGGQGSEQFF
>TRBJ2-3|-|TRBV5-4|TRBD1
TGTGCCAGCAGCGCCCGAGACAGGGGGCTGGATACGCAGTATTTT
CASSARDRGLDTQYF
>TRBJ2-7|-|TRBV12-3/TRBV12-4|TRBD2
TGTGCCAGCAGTTCGCGGACTAGCGGGGCCGGAGAGCAGTACTTC
CASSSRTSGAGEQYF
>TRBJ2-3|-|TRBV18|-
TGTGCCAGCTCACCACCGCCGGGGACTAGCACAGATACGCAGTATTTT
CASSPPPGTSTDTQYF
>TRBJ1-1|-|TRBV18|-
TGTGCCAGCTCACCCCAGAGGACGGGGAACACTGAAGCTTTCTTT
CASSPQRTGNTEAFF
>TRBJ2-5|few|TRBV11-1|TRBD1
TGTGCCAGCAGCTTCGTCCGGGGACAGGGAATCCCACCCTCACAAGAGACCCAGTACTTC
CASSFVRGQGIPPSQETQYF
>TRBJ1-1|many|TRBV11-1|-
TGTGCCAGCAGCTTATCGATAAGGGCCTTAAGAGAGGGCACTGAAGCTTTCTTT
CASSLSIRALREGTEAFF
>TRBJ2-7|-|TRBV30|TRBD1
TGTGCCTGGAGACAACCCGGGACAGGGAAGTACTTC
CAWRQPGTGKYF
>TRBJ2-5|few|TRBV5-1|TRBD2
TGCGCCAGCAGCTTGGAAGGGACTAGCGTGGGAGAGACCCAGTACTTC
CASSLEGTSVGETQYF
>TRBJ2-5|-|TRBV20-1|-
TGCAGTGCAGGTCCCTCCGGGACACGACAACGGACCCAGTACTTC
CSAGPSGTRQRTQYF
>TRBJ1-2|many|TRBV25-1|-
TGTGCCAGCAGTGATCCCCAGCACTATGGCTACACCTTC
CASSDPQHYGYTF
>TRBJ2-5|few|TRBV4-1|-
TGCGCCAGCAGCCCCCTAGTGGGCAGGAGGCTGTGGACCCAGTACTTC
CASSPLVGRRLWTQYF
>TRBJ2-3|-|TRBV29-1|-
TGCAGCGTTGGAGGCGAGTCATTATATACGCAGTATTTT
CSVGGESLYTQYF
>TRBJ2-5|-|TRBV18|-
TGTGCCAGCTCACCACCGGAGAGAAGGGGGACCCAGTACTTC
CASSPPERRGTQYF
>TRBJ1-2|-|TRBV27|-
TGTGCCAGCAGTTTTAGGTGGAATGGCTACACCTTC
CASSFRWNGYTF
>TRBJ2-3|few|TRBV6-5|-
TGTGCCAGCAGTTACGGGGGGCCCACAGATACGCAGTATTTT
CASSYGGPTDTQYF
>TRBJ2-3|many|TRBV7-9|TRBD1
TGTGCCAGCAGCGAACCCGGGACAGGCACAGATACGCAGTATTTT
CASSEPGTGTDTQYF
>TRBJ2-4|-|TRBV4-1|-
TGCGCCAGCAGCCAAGGAGAAAACATTCAGTACTTC
CASSQGENIQYF
>TRBJ1-5|-|TRBV7-6|-
TGTGCCAGCAGCCTATCCGGTTTTGGAAGCAATCAGCCCCAGCATTTT
CASSLSGFGSNQPQHF